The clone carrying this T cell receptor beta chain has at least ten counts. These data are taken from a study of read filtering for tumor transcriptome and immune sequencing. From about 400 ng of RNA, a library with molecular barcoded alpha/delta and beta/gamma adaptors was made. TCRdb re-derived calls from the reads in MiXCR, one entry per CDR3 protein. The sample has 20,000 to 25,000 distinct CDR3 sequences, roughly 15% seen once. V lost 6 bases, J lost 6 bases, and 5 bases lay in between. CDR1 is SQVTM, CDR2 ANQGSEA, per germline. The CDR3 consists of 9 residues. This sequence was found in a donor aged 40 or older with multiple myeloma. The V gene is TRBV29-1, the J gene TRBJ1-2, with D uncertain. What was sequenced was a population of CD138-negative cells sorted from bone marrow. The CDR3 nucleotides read TGCAGCGTCTCTAATGGCTACACCTTC. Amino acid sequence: CSVSNGYTF. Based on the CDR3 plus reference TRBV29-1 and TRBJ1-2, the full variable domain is SAVISQKPSRDICQRGTSLTIQCQVDSQVTMMFWYRQQPGQSLTLIATANQGSEATYESGFVIDKFPISRPNLTFSTLTVSNMSPEDSSIYLCSVSNGYTFGSGTRLTVV.